Sequencing of this T cell receptor (beta chain) was carried out in a study of OX40 agonist ivuxolimab in advanced cancers. About the study as a whole: The costimulatory receptor OX40 (CD134) was targeted by ivuxolimab, a fully human IgG2 agonistic monoclonal antibody. Intravenous ivuxolimab was administered to patients every 2 weeks at six dose levels: 0.01, 0.1, 0.3, 1.5, 3 and 10 mg/kg. Of the approximately 50 dose-escalation patients, hepatocellular carcinoma was present in 19, melanoma in some 15, renal cell carcinoma in 9 and head and neck cancer in 9. In the dose-escalation cohort, approximately 82% of patients were male, and the mean age was 60 years with a range of roughly 20 to 85. Patients were allowed to have had prior anti-PD-1, anti-PD-L1 or anti-CTLA-4 therapy, and approximately 40% of the dose-escalation patients had been treated with checkpoint inhibitors. Partial responses occurred in three dose-escalation patients: two with cutaneous melanoma and one with hepatocellular carcinoma. Peripheral TCRbeta sequencing was intended to test whether TCR sequence diversity was altered and clonal T-cell expansion was caused by ivuxolimab. The monotherapy dose-escalation portion (N ≈ 50 patients) of the phase I ivuxolimab trial is reported in the paper.

With respect to this clone: It has no known antigen specificity. The record has no base qualities; no much larger clone is one base away.

Overall study outcomes, separate from this receptor: The antigen specificity of the peripheral T cells that underwent clonal expansion was not determined. On average, CD8+ T cells showed more expanded clones than CD4+ T cells after ivuxolimab. Partial responders in the 0.1-3.0 mg/kg groups had among the lowest normalized peripheral clonal expansion, especially among CD8+ T cells. At doses from 0.1 to 3.0 mg/kg, clonal expansion was seen in both CD4+ and CD8+ blood T cells between baseline and week 6. Low levels of normalized T-cell clonal expansion were also shown by some nonresponding patients.

For sequencing of the TCRbeta CDR3 region, genomic DNA was extracted from the sorted cells. TCRbeta CDR3 regions were sequenced using the immunoSEQ Assay. As stored in TCRdb, this immuneACCESS dataset retains in-frame rearrangements with V and J assigned. A fraction of the clones does not appear; measured against another copy, unresolved V genes explain less than half of the discrepancy, and the remainder lacks a known reason. This sample gives approximately 61,000 clones in total; roughly 80% of them show up just once. The ten most abundant clones make up 1.5% to 2% of the sample. The CDR3 contains 15 residues, cysteine and phenylalanine counted. Left in the record is the CDR3 DNA by itself, 45 bases read in frame from the first base. Trimming takes 0 bases off V and 4 bases off J; junction bases not matched to a gene: 4. From a lookup of the germline V gene, CDR1 and CDR2 are SGHRS and YFSETQ. The trial excluded patients who had a history of autoimmune disease or who were on systemic immunosuppression. Peripheral blood for TCR sequencing was collected from all dose cohorts at baseline, on cycle 4 day 1, and on cycle 7 day 1. Samples were obtained from an open-label, multicenter, first-in-human phase I dose-escalation trial of ivuxolimab. The trial enrolled adults with locally advanced or metastatic head and neck squamous cell, hepatocellular, melanoma or renal cell carcinoma. Before TCR sequencing, CD4+ T cells and CD8+ T cells from peripheral blood were sorted into separate populations.

The rearrangement joined TRBV5-1 to TRBJ2-1, with TRBD2 identical over 7 junction bases. The sample was CD4+ or CD8+ T cells sorted from blood, taken in a trial of the OX40 agonist ivuxolimab. This receptor was identified in an adult with an advanced solid tumor such as melanoma, head and neck, liver or kidney cancer. DNA sequence: TGCGCCAGCAGCTTGGAGGCTAGCGGATACAATGAGCAGTTCTTC. Its product reads: CASSLEASGYNEQFF.